This TCR beta chain emerged from a study of PD-1 blockade in mismatch repair-deficient tumors. About the study: Patients had roughly twelve mismatch repair-deficient cancer types, all previously treated and progressing.

Mismatch repair deficiency was confirmed in all patients, by PCR or immunohistochemistry. This CDR3 spans 14 amino acids. V was clipped by 4 bases and J by 4 bases, with 12 bases between them. Looked up from germline, CDR1 is SGDLS and CDR2 is YYNGEE. With respect to this clone: This specimen includes other DNA sequences encoding the same CDR3.

Libraries were prepared by immunoSEQ multiplex PCR; TCRdb keeps only in-frame clonotypes and omits some of them. The sample includes roughly 34,000 clones, more than 70% of them seen just once. The V and J genes are TRBV9 and TRBJ2-1; unclear D gene. Source: PBMCs, taken around 6 weeks after starting pembrolizumab. The clonotype originates from an adult with mismatch repair-deficient cancer. The CDR3 protein is CASSSRGEYNEQFF. The CDR3 DNA reads as TGTGCCAGCAGCTCTCGAGGCGAGTACAATGAGCAGTTCTTC.